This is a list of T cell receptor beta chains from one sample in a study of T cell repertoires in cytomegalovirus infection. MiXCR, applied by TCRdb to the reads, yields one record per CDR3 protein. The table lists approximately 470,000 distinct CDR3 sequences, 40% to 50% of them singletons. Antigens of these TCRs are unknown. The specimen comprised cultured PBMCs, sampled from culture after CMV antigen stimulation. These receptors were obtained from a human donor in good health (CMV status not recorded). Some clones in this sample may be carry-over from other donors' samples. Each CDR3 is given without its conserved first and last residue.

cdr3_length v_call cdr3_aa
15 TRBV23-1 ASSQAGTAPWTDTQY
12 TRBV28 ASSKTGFGNIQY
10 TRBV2 APGGGASGYT
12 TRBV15 ATSVQGSNQPQH
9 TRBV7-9 ASRPAAEAF
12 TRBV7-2 ASSPWGGGETQY
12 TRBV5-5 ASSLGHSNEKLF
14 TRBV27 ASSLPTAGGVVTQY
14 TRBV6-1 ASSDLPPTITDTQY
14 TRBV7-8 ASSPQRVVSGNTIY
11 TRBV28 ASSRQFVNEQF
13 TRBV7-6 ASSPKGKNTGELF
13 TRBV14 ASSQVGGEFYGYT
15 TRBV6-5 ASSYPGDGRAGNTIY
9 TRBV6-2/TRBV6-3 ASKNRDRVF
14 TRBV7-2 ASSSSRTSLFNEQF
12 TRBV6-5 ASRTGGTGNTIY
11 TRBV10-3 AIRPGPRNEQF
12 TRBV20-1 SARDRRQNFALH
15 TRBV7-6 ASSLYGLANSYNEQF
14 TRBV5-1 ASSPRDRFMNTEAF
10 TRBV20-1 SATPADTEAF